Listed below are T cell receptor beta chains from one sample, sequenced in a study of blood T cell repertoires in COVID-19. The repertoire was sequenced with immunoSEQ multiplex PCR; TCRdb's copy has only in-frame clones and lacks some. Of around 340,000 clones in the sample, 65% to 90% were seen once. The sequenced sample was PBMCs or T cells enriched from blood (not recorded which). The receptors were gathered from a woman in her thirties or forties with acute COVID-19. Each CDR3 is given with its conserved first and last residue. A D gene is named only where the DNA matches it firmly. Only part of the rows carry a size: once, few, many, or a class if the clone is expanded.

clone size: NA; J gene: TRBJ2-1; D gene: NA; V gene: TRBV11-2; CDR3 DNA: TGTGCCAGCAGCTTAAGGGGTAAAGGCAATGAGCAGTTCTTC; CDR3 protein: CASSLRGKGNEQFF
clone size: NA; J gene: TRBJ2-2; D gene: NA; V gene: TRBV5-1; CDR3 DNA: TGCGCCAGCAGCTTGGCCCTGAACACCGGGGAGCTGTTTTTT; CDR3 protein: CASSLALNTGELFF
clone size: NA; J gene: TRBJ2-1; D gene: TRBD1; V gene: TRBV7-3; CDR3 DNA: TGTGCCAGCAGCTTAGTACAGGGGACGCCCGGGTTCTTC; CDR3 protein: CASSLVQGTPGFF
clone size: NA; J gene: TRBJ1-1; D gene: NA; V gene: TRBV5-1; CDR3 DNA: TGCGCCAGCAGCTCCCAACAGGGGAACACTGAAGCTTTCTTT; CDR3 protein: CASSSQQGNTEAFF
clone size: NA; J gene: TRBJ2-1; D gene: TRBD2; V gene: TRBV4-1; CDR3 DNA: TGCGCCAGCAGCCAAGGACTAGCGGGGGGTTACAATGAGCAGTTCTTC; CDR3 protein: CASSQGLAGGYNEQFF
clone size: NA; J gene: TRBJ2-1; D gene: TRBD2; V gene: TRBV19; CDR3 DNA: TGTGCCAGTAGTAGGGCGGCGGGAGGAAATGAGCAGTTCTTC; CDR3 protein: CASSRAAGGNEQFF
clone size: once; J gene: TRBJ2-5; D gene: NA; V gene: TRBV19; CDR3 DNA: TGTGCCAGTAGCTCAGCGGGCCGACAAGAGACCCAGTACTTC; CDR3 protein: CASSSAGRQETQYF
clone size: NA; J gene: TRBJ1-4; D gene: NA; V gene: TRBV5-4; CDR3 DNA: TGTGCCAGCAGCCGGATGACAGGACCCCTGGAGGAAAAACTGTTTTTT; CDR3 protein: CASSRMTGPLEEKLFF
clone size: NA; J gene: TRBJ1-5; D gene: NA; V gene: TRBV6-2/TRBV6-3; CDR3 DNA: TGTGCCAGCAGTTACGGGGCAGGGCTATTTGGTAGCAATCAGCCCCAGCATTTT; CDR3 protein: CASSYGAGLFGSNQPQHF
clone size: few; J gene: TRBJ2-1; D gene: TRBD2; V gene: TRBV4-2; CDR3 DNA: TGTGCCAGCAGCCAAGAGGGGCGCGGCGGGAGGCTTGGTTACAATGAGCAGTTCTTC; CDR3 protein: CASSQEGRGGRLGYNEQFF
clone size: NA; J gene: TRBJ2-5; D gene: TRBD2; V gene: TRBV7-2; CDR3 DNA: TGTGCCAGCAGTTCACGAGCGGGGGGGCCTGGGGAGACCCAGTACTTC; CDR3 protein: CASSSRAGGPGETQYF
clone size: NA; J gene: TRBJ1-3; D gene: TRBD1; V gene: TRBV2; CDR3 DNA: TGTGCCAGCAGCGCCGGGACAGCTGGAAACACCATATATTTT; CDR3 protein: CASSAGTAGNTIYF
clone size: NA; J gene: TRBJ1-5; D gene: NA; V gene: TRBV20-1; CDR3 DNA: TGCAGTGCTAGTTTTCAGGGGCAAAAAAGGGGCCCCCAGCATTTT; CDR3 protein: CSASFQGQKRGPQHF
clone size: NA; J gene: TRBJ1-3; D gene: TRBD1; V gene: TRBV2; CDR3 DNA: TGTGCCAGCAGATACAGGGGCTCTGGAAACACCATATATTTT; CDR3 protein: CASRYRGSGNTIYF
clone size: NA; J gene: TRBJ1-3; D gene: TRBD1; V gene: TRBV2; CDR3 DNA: TGTGCCAGCAGGCAAACAGGGGCGGGTATCGGAAACACCATATATTTT; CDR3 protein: CASRQTGAGIGNTIYF
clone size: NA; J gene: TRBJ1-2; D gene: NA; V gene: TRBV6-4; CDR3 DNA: TGTGCCAGCAGTGCCTCCTACTCTCGCGGGGTTTATGGCTACACCTTC; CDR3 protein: CASSASYSRGVYGYTF
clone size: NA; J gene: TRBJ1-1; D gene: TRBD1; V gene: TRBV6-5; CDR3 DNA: TGTGCCAGCAGTCCAAGGGGGCTGGACACTGAAGCTTTCTTT; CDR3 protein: CASSPRGLDTEAFF
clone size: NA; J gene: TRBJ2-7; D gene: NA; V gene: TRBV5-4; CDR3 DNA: TGTGCCAGCAGCCCTACGCGACGGGTGAGCTCCTACGAGCAGTACTTC; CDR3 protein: CASSPTRRVSSYEQYF
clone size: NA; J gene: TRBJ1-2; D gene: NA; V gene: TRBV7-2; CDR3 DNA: TGTGCCAGCAGCCCAACACCAACTAGTAACTATGGCTACACCTTC; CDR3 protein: CASSPTPTSNYGYTF
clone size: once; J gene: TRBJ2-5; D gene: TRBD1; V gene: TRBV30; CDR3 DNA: TGTGCCTGGAGTGGCAGGGGGAGACAAGAGACCCAGTACTTC; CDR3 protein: CAWSGRGRQETQYF
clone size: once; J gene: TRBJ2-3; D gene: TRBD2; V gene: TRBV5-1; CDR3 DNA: TGCGCCAGCAGCCCTCTAGCGGGAGGTCAGGGAGATACGCAGTATTTT; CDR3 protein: CASSPLAGGQGDTQYF
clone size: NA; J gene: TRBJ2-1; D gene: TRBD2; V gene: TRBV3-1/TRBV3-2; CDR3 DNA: TGTGCCAGCAGCCATTTTACTAGCGGGAATGGCAATGAGCAGTTCTTC; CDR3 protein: CASSHFTSGNGNEQFF
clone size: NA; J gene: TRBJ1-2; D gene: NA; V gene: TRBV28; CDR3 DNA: TGTGCCAGCAGACCACAGGGAAGAGATGGCTACACCTTC; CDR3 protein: CASRPQGRDGYTF
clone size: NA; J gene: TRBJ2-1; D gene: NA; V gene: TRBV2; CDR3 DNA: TGTGCCAGCAACCAAGACTCGAGCTCCTACAATGAGCAGTTCTTC; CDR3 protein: CASNQDSSSYNEQFF
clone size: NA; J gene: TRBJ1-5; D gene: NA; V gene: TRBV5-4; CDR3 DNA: TGTGCCAGCAGCCAACAGGGTTTGGGCAATCAGCCCCAGCATTTT; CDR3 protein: CASSQQGLGNQPQHF
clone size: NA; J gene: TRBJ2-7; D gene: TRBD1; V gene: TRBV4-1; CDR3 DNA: TGCGCCAGCAGCTCCTACAGGGGCTACGAGCAGTACTTC; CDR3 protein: CASSSYRGYEQYF
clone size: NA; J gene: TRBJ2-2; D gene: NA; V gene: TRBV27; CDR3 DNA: TGTGCCAGCAGGCCACCAGCGAACACCGGGGAGCTGTTTTTT; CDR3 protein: CASRPPANTGELFF
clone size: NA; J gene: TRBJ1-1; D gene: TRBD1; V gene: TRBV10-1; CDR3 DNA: TGCGCCAGCAGTCGGGACAGGGGACATAACACTGAAGCTTTCTTT; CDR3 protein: CASSRDRGHNTEAFF
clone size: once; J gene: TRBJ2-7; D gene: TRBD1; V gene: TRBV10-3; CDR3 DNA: TGTGCCACAGGCCGGGACAGGGGCTACGAGCAGTACTTC; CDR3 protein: CATGRDRGYEQYF
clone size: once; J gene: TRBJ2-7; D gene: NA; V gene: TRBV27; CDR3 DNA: TGTGCCAGCAGCCATGAAAGGAGAGGGCCCAACGAGCAGTACTTC; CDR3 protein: CASSHERRGPNEQYF
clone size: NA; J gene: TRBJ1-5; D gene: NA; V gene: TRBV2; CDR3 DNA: TGTGCCAGCAGTGAATGGGGCGATCAGCCCCAGCATTTT; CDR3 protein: CASSEWGDQPQHF
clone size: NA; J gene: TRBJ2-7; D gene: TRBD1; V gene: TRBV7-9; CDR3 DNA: TGTGCCAGCAGCGTCCGGGACAGGGGCGCCTACGAGCAGTACTTC; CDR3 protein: CASSVRDRGAYEQYF
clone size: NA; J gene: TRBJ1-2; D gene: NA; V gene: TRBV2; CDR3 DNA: TGTGCCAGCAGTGAATATGACAGGCCAAAATATGGCTACACCTTC; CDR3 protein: CASSEYDRPKYGYTF
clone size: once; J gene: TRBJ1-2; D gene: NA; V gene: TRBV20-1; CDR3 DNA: TGCAGTGCTAGTTCGGGGGAGTCTAACTATGGCTACACCTTC; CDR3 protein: CSASSGESNYGYTF
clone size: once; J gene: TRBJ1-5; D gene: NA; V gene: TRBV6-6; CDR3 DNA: TGTGCCAGCAGTTACGTACAGTGGCAGCCCCAGCATTTT; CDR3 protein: CASSYVQWQPQHF
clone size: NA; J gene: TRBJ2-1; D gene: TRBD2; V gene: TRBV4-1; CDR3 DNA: TGCGCCAGCAGCCGCGGACTAGCGGGGGGGAGCTCCTACAATGAGCAGTTCTTC; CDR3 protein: CASSRGLAGGSSYNEQFF
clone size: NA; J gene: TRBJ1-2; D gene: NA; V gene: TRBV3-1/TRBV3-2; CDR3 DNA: TGTGCCAGCAGCCCCAGCGGGGGAGGCTACACCTTC; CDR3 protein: CASSPSGGGYTF